These 8 T cell receptor beta chains were sequenced from one sample in a study of T-cell reconstitution after alpha-beta-depleted transplantation in children. TCRbeta library preparation incorporated unique molecular identifiers. TCRdb re-analysed the PCR reads in MiXCR, keeping a single row per CDR3 protein. This table has more than 200,000 distinct CDR3 sequences, more than 20% appearing once. The material was PBMCs, obtained before TCRalphabeta/CD19-depleted stem cell transplant. Receptors were obtained from a girl aged 2 to 9 with Fanconi anemia, due to receive a stem cell transplant.

This clonotype was seen ten or more times. The rearrangement links TRBV9 to TRBJ2-1, with 9 bases that match TRBD1. Unmatched junction bases numbered 8, after V lost 4 bases and J lost 6 bases. The germline V gene encodes CDR1 SGDLS and CDR2 YYNGEE. This CDR3 contains 15 residues. In DNA, the CDR3 is TGTGCCAGCAGCCTCCGGACAGGGGCTGGCAATGAGCAGTTCTTC. Translation gives CASSLRTGAGNEQFF.

This clonotype turned up a few times. The gene calls are TRBV7-2 and TRBJ1-3; no reliable D call. V lost 2 bases to trimming and J lost 3 bases, with 8 bases between them. The CDR3 loop spans 14 amino acids. The V gene's germline CDR1 is SGHTA and CDR2 FQGNSA. This CDR3 reads CASSLPIHGNTIYF. Here the CDR3 DNA reads TGTGCCAGCAGCTTACCTATACATGGAAACACCATATATTTT.

In this sample, this clonotype turned up many times. V is TRBV7-2 and J is TRBJ2-7; 9 bases are shared with TRBD1. From germline, CDR1 is SGHTA and CDR2 FQGNSA. This CDR3 spans 14 amino acids. Losses at the gene ends were 6 bases for V and 4 bases for J; bases not matched to a gene: 7. CDR3: CASRGQGRSYEQYF. The DNA of the CDR3 is TGTGCCAGCAGGGGACAGGGACGGTCGTACGAGCAGTACTTC.

This clonotype was detected a few times. This chain uses TRBV20-1 with TRBJ2-3; perhaps TRBD2 as D (5 bases). The CDR3 has 15 amino acids. Trimming cost V 0 bases and J 6 bases, with 16 bases left between them. Germline V gene data show CDR1 as DFQATT and CDR2 as SNEGSKA (reference sequence). CDR3 in amino acids: CSARDPRAGVDTQYF. DNA for the CDR3: TGCAGTGCTAGAGATCCGAGGGCGGGTGTGGATACGCAGTATTTT.

This clonotype showed up many times. The gene calls are TRBV29-1 and TRBJ2-5; D gene unclear. Trimming cost V 4 bases and J 2 bases, with 11 bases left between them. The germline CDR1 and CDR2 sequences are SQVTM and ANQGSEA. The CDR3 extends over 13 amino acids. The CDR3 loop reads CSVGPRLQETQYF. CDR3 DNA sequence: TGCAGCGTTGGTCCGCGGCTGCAAGAGACCCAGTACTTC. Supplemented by reference TRBV29-1 and TRBJ2-5, the full variable domain reads SAVISQKPSRDICQRGTSLTIQCQVDSQVTMMFWYRQQPGQSLTLIATANQGSEATYESGFVIDKFPISRPNLTFSTLTVSNMSPEDSSIYLCSVGPRLQETQYFGPGTRLLVL.

This clonotype was recorded at least ten times. The V call is TRBV29-1, the J call TRBJ2-1, with 10 bases fitting TRBD1. Germline CDR1 and CDR2: SQVTM and ANQGSEA. Trimming removed 8 bases from V and 5 bases from J; junction bases left unmatched: 6. CDR3 size: 13 residues. This CDR3 reads CSSGQGTHNEQFF. The CDR3 DNA sequence: TGCAGCTCGGGACAGGGGACCCACAATGAGCAGTTCTTC.

This clonotype was detected ten times or more. The chain recombines TRBV7-9 with TRBJ2-2; D not certain. With 5 bases removed from V and 3 bases from J, the gap between germline ends came to 16 bases. The CDR3 totals 16 residues. Germline-derived CDR1 and CDR2 are SEHNR and FQNEAQ (reference sequence). For the CDR3, the DNA is TGTGCCAGCAGCCCAATTGGGCTTCAGGACACCGGGGAGCTGTTTTTT. This translates into CASSPIGLQDTGELFF.

This clonotype has only a few counts. V is TRBV7-2 and J is TRBJ1-3; D unresolved. V was cut by 1 base and J by 2 bases, with 9 bases left in between. This CDR3 is built from 15 residues. The germline CDR1 and CDR2 sequences are SGHTA and FQGNSA. In DNA, the CDR3 is TGTGCCAGCAGCTTAGGGCCGGCTACTGGAAACACCATATATTTT. It specifies CASSLGPATGNTIYF.